This passage covers 17 T cell receptor beta chains from one sample sequenced in a study of T cells in localized non-small cell lung cancer. TCRdb keeps only in-frame clones here, not all; method: immunoSEQ multiplex PCR. In the table there are 45,000 to 60,000 clones, roughly 90% of which are singletons. The material was peripheral blood, obtained before any cancer treatment. Receptors originate from a woman between 35 and 75 years old with stage I lung adenocarcinoma.

The chain has TRBV7-2 and TRBJ2-7, with D perhaps matching TRBD1 or TRBD2 (5 bases each). V lost 5 bases, J lost 0 bases, and 11 bases lay in between. This CDR3 is built from 14 residues. Germline values: CDR1 SGHTA, CDR2 FQGNSA. CDR3 sequence reads: CASSEGPSSYEQYF. The CDR3 DNA reads as TGTGCCAGCAGCGAGGGACCGTCCTCCTACGAGCAGTACTTC.

The sample holds one count of this clone. In DNA form, the CDR3 reads TGTGCCAGCAGCCTTCCGAGGGGGGGCGCCGCCTACGAGCAGTACTTC. Protein product: CASSLPRGGAAYEQYF. V is TRBV5-6 and J is TRBJ2-7; a possible D gene is TRBD2 (7 bases). The CDR3 totals 16 residues. Per germline, CDR1 SGHDT and CDR2 YYEEEE. Trimming took 4 bases from V and 2 from J, leaving 19 bases between them. Variable domain in full (rest from reference TRBV5-6 and TRBJ2-7): DAGVTQSPTHLIKTRGQQVTLRCSPKSGHDTVSWYQQALGQGPQFIFQYYEEEERQRGNFPDRFSGHQFPNYSSELNVNALLLGDSALYLCASSLPRGGAAYEQYFGPGTRLTVT.

V usage is TRBV18 and J usage is TRBJ2-7; a possible D gene is TRBD2 (6 bases). The CDR3 spans 14 residues. Germline CDR1 is KGHSH and CDR2 is LQKENI. Trimming took off 4 bases at V and 3 bases at J, with 13 bases between the two ends. The CDR3 DNA reads as TGTGCCAGCTCACGGCCGGGACTCAACTACGAGCAGTACTTC. Protein: CASSRPGLNYEQYF.

The rearrangement links TRBV9 to TRBJ2-5, with 9 nucleotides matching TRBD2. In germline, CDR1 is SGDLS, CDR2 YYNGEE. V shed 4 bases and J 5 bases; nucleotides not matched to a gene: 9. CDR3 length equals 15 residues. Written as DNA, the CDR3 is TGTGCCAGCAGCCCCACCGGGACTAGCCGGGAGACCCAGTACTTC. Protein: CASSPTGTSRETQYF.

The chain is built from TRBV11-2 and TRBJ1-1, with 9 bases matching TRBD1. The CDR3 spans 15 residues. CDR1 SGHAT and CDR2 FQNNGV come from the germline V gene. V gave up 5 bases and J gave up 5 bases; unmatched junction bases: 9. The CDR3 DNA follows: TGTGCCAGCAGCCCCGGACAGGGGAGTAGAACTGAAGCTTTCTTT. This sequence encodes CASSPGQGSRTEAFF.

The sample holds one count of this clone. The chain carries TRBV15 and TRBJ2-1, with a tentative D call TRBD2 (5 bases). This CDR3 spans 16 amino acids. Per germline, CDR1 LNHNV and CDR2 YYDKDF (reference sequence). The V gene lost 3 bases and the J gene lost 4 bases, with 16 bases spanning the gap. The CDR3 loop is CATSSVRDSFYNEQFF. CDR3 nucleotides: TGTGCCACCAGCAGCGTCCGGGATAGCTTTTACAATGAGCAGTTCTTC.

This rearrangement joins TRBV7-8 to TRBJ1-2; TRBD1 aligns across 7 bases. The V segment lost 2 bases and the J segment 3 bases; nucleotides outside the gene matches: 6. Germline V gives CDR1 SGHVS, CDR2 FQNEAQ. The CDR3 loop spans 15 amino acids. The chain's CDR3 is CASSLRQGGDYGYTF. DNA of the CDR3: TGTGCCAGCAGCTTACGACAGGGAGGCGACTATGGCTACACCTTC. Using reference TRBV7-8 and TRBJ1-2 for the parts outside the CDR3, the full variable domain is GAGVSQSPRYKVAKRGQDVALRCDPISGHVSLFWYQQALGQGPEFLTYFQNEAQLDKSGLPSDRFFAERPEGSVSTLKIQRTQQEDSAVYLCASSLRQGGDYGYTFGSGTRLTVV.

The V gene is TRBV7-2, the J gene TRBJ1-1, with 11 bases matching TRBD1. Trimming removed 1 base from V and 5 bases from J; junction bases left unmatched: 3. Germline CDR1 and CDR2: SGHTA and FQGNSA. This CDR3 contains 15 residues. The CDR3 here is CASSLGTGGWTEAFF. In nucleotides, the CDR3 is TGTGCCAGCAGCTTAGGGACAGGGGGCTGGACTGAAGCTTTCTTT.

The V gene is TRBV7-9, the J gene TRBJ2-1; the match to TRBD2 covers 8 bases. V lost 5 bases to trimming and J lost 1 base; unmatched junction nucleotides: 10. Germline V gene data show CDR1 as SEHNR and CDR2 as FQNEAQ (reference sequence). The CDR3 runs 17 residues. CDR3 residues: CASSPGVSGASYNEQFF. The CDR3 coding sequence is TGTGCCAGCAGCCCTGGGGTTAGCGGGGCGTCCTACAATGAGCAGTTCTTC.

This chain joins TRBV30 and TRBJ1-3; D is undetermined. CDR1 and CDR2 (germline): GTSNPN, SVGIG (reference sequence). Trimming took off 5 bases at V and 7 bases at J, with 9 bases between the two ends. The CDR3 extends over 11 amino acids. The CDR3 bases are TGTGCCTGGTCCGGGAGTAACACCATATATTTT. Protein sequence: CAWSGSNTIYF. The full variable domain, completed using reference TRBV30 and TRBJ1-3, is SQTIHQWPATLVQPVGSPLSLECTVEGTSNPNLYWYRQAAGRGLQLLFYSVGIGQISSEVPQNLSASRPQDRQFILSSKKLLLSDSGFYLCAWSGSNTIYFGEGSWLTVV.

This CDR3 is CAWSVTRGSGSPLHF. The CDR3 DNA reads as TGTGCCTGGAGTGTAACTCGCGGAAGTGGCTCACCCCTCCACTTT. The V and J genes are TRBV30 and TRBJ1-6; no reliable D call. Germline lookup yields CDR1 GTSNPN and CDR2 SVGIG (reference sequence). This CDR3 contains 15 residues. Deletions cut 0 bases from V and 10 bases from J, with 16 bases between.

Here the CDR3 DNA reads TGTGCCAGCAGCTCAGGGGTTTTGGGCAATCAGCCCCAGCATTTT. Its protein product is CASSSGVLGNQPQHF. The chain has TRBV5-6 and TRBJ1-5, with a weak D call TRBD1 (6 bases). V was trimmed by 3 bases and J by 2 bases, leaving 12 bases between them. This CDR3 region has 15 residues. Per germline, CDR1 SGHDT and CDR2 YYEEEE. The full variable domain, in which reference TRBV5-6 and TRBJ1-5 provide the parts outside the CDR3, is DAGVTQSPTHLIKTRGQQVTLRCSPKSGHDTVSWYQQALGQGPQFIFQYYEEEERQRGNFPDRFSGHQFPNYSSELNVNALLLGDSALYLCASSSGVLGNQPQHFGDGTRLSIL.

The chain couples TRBV5-1 to TRBJ2-3; D may be TRBD2 (6 bases). The CDR3 contains 14 residues. Germline loops: CDR1 SGHRS, CDR2 YFSETQ. Trimming cost V 2 bases and J 1 base, with 8 bases left between them. The CDR3 DNA sequence: TGCGCCAGCAGCTTAGGGACTCGCACAGATACGCAGTATTTT. It encodes CASSLGTRTDTQYF.

V usage is TRBV11-2 and J usage is TRBJ1-1; 7 bases fit TRBD1. The CDR3 is 15 residues long. The germline V gene encodes CDR1 SGHAT and CDR2 FQNNGV. Trimming at V came to 5 bases and at J to 1 base, leaving 7 bases not matched to a gene. The CDR3 nucleotides read TGTGCCAGCAGCATGACAGGGTTCCGGAACACTGAAGCTTTCTTT. It translates to CASSMTGFRNTEAFF.

This clone was detected once. The chain carries TRBV23-1 and TRBJ2-7; 9 nucleotides line up with TRBD1. TRBV23-1 is assigned to the ORF class and has an uncertain function. V shed 0 bases and J 5 bases; nucleotides not matched to a gene: 14. The CDR3 runs to 18 residues. The CDR3 protein is CASSQSSRPGQGVNEQYF. The DNA for the CDR3 is TGCGCCAGCAGTCAATCATCTCGCCCGGGACAGGGCGTCAACGAGCAGTACTTC.

This chain links TRBV9 with TRBJ2-3, with D hard to call. Trimming took 0 bases from V and 7 from J, leaving 12 bases between them. Germline V CDR1 and CDR2: SGDLS, YYNGEE. CDR3 length: 14 residues. CDR3 nucleotide sequence: TGTGCCAGCAGCGTAGATCACAGTTTCTATACGCAGTATTTT. This translates into CASSVDHSFYTQYF.

The chain couples TRBV30 to TRBJ2-7; D gene uncertain. The CDR3 extends over 12 amino acids. The V end lost 0 bases, the J end lost 3 bases, and 6 bases lay between the germline ends. CDR1 GTSNPN and CDR2 SVGIG come from the germline V gene (reference sequence). CDR3 in amino acids: CAWSVRGYEQYF. For the CDR3, the DNA is TGTGCCTGGAGTGTCCGAGGCTACGAGCAGTACTTC.